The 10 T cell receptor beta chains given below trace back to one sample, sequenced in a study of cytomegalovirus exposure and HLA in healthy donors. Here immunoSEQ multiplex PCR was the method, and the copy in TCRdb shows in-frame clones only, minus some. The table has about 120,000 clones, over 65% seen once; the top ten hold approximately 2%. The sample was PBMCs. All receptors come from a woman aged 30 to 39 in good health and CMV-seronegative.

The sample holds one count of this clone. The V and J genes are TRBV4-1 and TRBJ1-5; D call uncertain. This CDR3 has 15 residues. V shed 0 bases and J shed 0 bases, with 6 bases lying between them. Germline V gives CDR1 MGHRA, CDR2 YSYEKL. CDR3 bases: TGCGCCAGCAGCCAAGACAGATATAGCAATCAGCCCCAGCATTTT. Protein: CASSQDRYSNQPQHF.

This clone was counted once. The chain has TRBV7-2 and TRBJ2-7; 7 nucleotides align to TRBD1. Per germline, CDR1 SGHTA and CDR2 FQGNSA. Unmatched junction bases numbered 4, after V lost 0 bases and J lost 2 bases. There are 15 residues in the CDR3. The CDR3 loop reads CASSLAGTEAYEQYF. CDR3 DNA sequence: TGTGCCAGCAGCTTAGCCGGGACAGAAGCCTACGAGCAGTACTTC.

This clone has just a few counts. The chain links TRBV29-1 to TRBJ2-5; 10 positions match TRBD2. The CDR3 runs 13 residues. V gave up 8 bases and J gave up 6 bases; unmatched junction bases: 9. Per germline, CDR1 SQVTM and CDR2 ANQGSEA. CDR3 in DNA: TGCAGCTTCTGGGGTAGCGGGGGGAAGACCCAGTACTTC. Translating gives CSFWGSGGKTQYF.

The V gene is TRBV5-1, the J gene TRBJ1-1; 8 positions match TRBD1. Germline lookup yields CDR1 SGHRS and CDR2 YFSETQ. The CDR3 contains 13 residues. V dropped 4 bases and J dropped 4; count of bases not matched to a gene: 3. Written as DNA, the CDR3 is TGCGCCAGCAGCCGGGGACAGGTCACTGAAGCTTTCTTT. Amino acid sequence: CASSRGQVTEAFF.

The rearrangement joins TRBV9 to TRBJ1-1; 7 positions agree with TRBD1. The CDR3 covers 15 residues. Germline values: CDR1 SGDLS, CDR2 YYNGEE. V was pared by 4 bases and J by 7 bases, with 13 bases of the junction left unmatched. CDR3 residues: CASSHPAGGPLEAFF. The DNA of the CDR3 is TGTGCCAGCAGCCACCCTGCAGGGGGACCCCTTGAAGCTTTCTTT.

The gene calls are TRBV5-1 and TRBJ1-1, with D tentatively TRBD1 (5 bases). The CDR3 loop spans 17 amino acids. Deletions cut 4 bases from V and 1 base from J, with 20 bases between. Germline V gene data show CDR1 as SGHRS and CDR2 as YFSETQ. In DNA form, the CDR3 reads TGCGCCAGCAGCCCGACTTATGGGACTGACGGGAACACTGAAGCTTTCTTT. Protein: CASSPTYGTDGNTEAFF.

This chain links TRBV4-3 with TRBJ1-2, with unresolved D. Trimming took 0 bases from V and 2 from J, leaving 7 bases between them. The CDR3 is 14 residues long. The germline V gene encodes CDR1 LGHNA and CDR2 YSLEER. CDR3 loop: CASSQDFGNYGYTF. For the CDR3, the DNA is TGCGCCAGCAGCCAAGATTTCGGGAACTATGGCTACACCTTC.

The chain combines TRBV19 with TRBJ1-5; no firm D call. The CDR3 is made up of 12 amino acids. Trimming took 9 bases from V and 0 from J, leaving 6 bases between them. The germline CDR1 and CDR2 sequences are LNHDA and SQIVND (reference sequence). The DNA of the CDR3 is TGTGCCAGCCGGGGTAGCAATCAGCCCCAGCATTTT. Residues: CASRGSNQPQHF.

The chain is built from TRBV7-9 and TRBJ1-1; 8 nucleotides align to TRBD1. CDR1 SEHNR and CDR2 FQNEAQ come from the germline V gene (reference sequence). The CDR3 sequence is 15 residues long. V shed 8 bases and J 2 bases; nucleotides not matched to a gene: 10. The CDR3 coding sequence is TGTGCCAGCCCCCCTCGGGACAGGACAAACACTGAAGCTTTCTTT. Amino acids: CASPPRDRTNTEAFF.

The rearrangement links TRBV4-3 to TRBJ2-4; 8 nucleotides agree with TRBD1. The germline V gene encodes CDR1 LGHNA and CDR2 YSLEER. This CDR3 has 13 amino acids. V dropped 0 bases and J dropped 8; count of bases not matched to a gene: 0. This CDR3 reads CASSQDRGHIQYF. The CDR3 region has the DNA TGCGCCAGCAGCCAAGACAGGGGGCACATTCAGTACTTC.